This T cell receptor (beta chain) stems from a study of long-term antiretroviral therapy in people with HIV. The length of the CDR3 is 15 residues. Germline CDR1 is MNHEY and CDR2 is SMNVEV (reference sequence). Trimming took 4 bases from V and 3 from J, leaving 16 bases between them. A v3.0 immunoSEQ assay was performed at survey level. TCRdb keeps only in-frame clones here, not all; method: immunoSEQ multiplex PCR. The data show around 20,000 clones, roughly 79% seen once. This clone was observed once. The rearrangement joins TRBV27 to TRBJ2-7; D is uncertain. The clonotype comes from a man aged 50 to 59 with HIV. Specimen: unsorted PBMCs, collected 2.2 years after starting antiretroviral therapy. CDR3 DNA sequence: TGTGCCAGCAGTTGGTGGCAGACGATACTCTACGAGCAGTACTTC. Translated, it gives CASSWWQTILYEQYF.